A single sample gave rise to the 20 T cell receptor beta chains below, sequenced in a study of blood T cell repertoires in COVID-19 (dated by TCRdb to the early 2020s). The method behind the library was the immunoSEQ multiplex PCR assay. TCRdb obtained this table from immuneACCESS and retained in-frame rearrangements with V and J assigned. These tables miss some clones; where compared with another copy, unresolved V genes account for less than half of the shortfall, and the remainder is unexplained. The sample table records 390,000 or so clones; over 80% of these occur just once. The ten largest clones add up to roughly 5.1% of the sample. The material sequenced was PBMCs or T cells enriched from blood (not recorded which). Receptors originate from a woman between 50 and 59 years old who had recovered from COVID-19.

This clone appeared a single time. The chain links TRBV13 to TRBJ2-2; a possible D gene is TRBD2 (5 bases). This CDR3 is 13 amino acids long. The germline V and J ends were trimmed by 7 bases and 5 bases, with 11 bases remaining between them. Germline-derived CDR1 and CDR2 are PRHDT and FYEKMQ (reference sequence). The chain's CDR3 is CASTGRGTGELFF. CDR3 nucleotides: TGTGCCAGCACGGGGAGAGGGACCGGGGAGCTGTTTTTT.

In this sample, this clone turned up once. V usage is TRBV20-1 and J usage is TRBJ1-6, with 10 bases matching TRBD1. CDR3 size: 11 residues. Germline loops: CDR1 DFQATT, CDR2 SNEGSKA (reference sequence). J was trimmed by 14 bases and V by 6 bases; bases with no gene match: 4. CDR3 sequence reads: CSARTGGSLHF. The CDR3 bases are TGCAGTGCCCGGACAGGGGGATCCCTCCACTTT.

J is TRBJ2-7 and V is TRBV28, with no clear D. Germline values: CDR1 MDHEN, CDR2 SYDVKM. This CDR3 comprises 11 residues. Trimming removed 7 bases from V and 6 bases from J, with 10 bases in between. This CDR3 is CASTLRGEQYF. CDR3 DNA sequence: TGTGCCAGCACCCTGCGAGGCGAGCAGTACTTC.

This chain joins TRBV7-2 and TRBJ1-3, with D possibly TRBD1 on 5 matching bases. Trimming shortened V by 4 bases and J by 6 bases, and 16 bases separated the two germline ends. Per the germline V gene, CDR1 is SGHTA and CDR2 is FQGNSA. CDR3 length: 15 amino acids. The CDR3: CASSSREAWENTIYF. CDR3 DNA sequence: TGTGCCAGCAGCTCCAGGGAGGCCTGGGAAAACACCATATATTTT.

V gene TRBV30 combines with J gene TRBJ2-7, with D possibly matching TRBD2 (5 bases). CDR3 length equals 13 residues. V was cut by 0 bases and J by 6 bases, with 12 bases left in between. The germline V gene has CDR1 GTSNPN and CDR2 SVGIG (reference sequence). The DNA for the CDR3 is TGTGCCTGGAGTGTACGTTCTGAGGGCGAGCAGTACTTC. It yields the protein CAWSVRSEGEQYF.

The count of this clone is one. The chain has TRBV9 and TRBJ2-5; D may be TRBD1 (5 bases). V was shortened by 0 bases and J by 1 base, with 10 bases between the two germline ends. The CDR3 length is 15 residues. CDR1 is SGDLS and CDR2 is YYNGEE in the germline V gene. CDR3 nucleotides: TGTGCCAGCAGCGTAGGTTTGCAGGGCCAAGAGACCCAGTACTTC. Translating gives CASSVGLQGQETQYF. Based on the CDR3 plus reference TRBV9 and TRBJ2-5, the full variable domain is DSGVTQTPKHLITATGQRVTLRCSPRSGDLSVYWYQQSLDQGLQFLIQYYNGEERAKGNILERFSAQQFPDLHSELNLSSLELGDSALYFCASSVGLQGQETQYFGPGTRLLVL.

The V call is TRBV18, the J call TRBJ1-1; the match to TRBD1 covers 8 bases. From germline, CDR1 is KGHSH and CDR2 LQKENI. The CDR3 length is 15 residues. J lost 3 bases, V lost 4 bases, and 7 bases had no gene match. Written as DNA, the CDR3 is TGTGCCAGCTCACTCCAAGGACAGGGCGACACTGAAGCTTTCTTT. Its translation is CASSLQGQGDTEAFF. The whole variable domain, filled in from reference TRBV18 and TRBJ1-1, reads NAGVMQNPRHLVRRRGQEARLRCSPMKGHSHVYWYRQLPEEGLKFMVYLQKENIIDESGMPKERFSAEFPKEGPSILRIQQVVRGDSAAYFCASSLQGQGDTEAFFGQGTRLTVV.

The chain recombines TRBV7-2 with TRBJ2-7; TRBD1 aligns across 7 bases. The CDR3 contains 15 residues. V dropped 5 bases and J dropped 2; count of bases not matched to a gene: 9. Per the germline V gene, CDR1 is SGHTA and CDR2 is FQGNSA. Written as DNA, the CDR3 is TGTGCCAGCAGCAGTAGGGGACAGTCAACCTACGAGCAGTACTTC. Protein product: CASSSRGQSTYEQYF.

The V gene is TRBV5-1, the J gene TRBJ2-1, with 10 bases matching TRBD1. Germline assignment: CDR1 SGHRS and CDR2 YFSETQ. J was trimmed by 3 bases and V by 0 bases; bases with no gene match: 12. The CDR3 length is 19 residues. In DNA, the CDR3 is TGCGCCAGCAGCTTGGCCGAGGGACAGGGGTTTTTCGTCTACAATGAGCAGTTCTTC. Translated, it gives CASSLAEGQGFFVYNEQFF.

This clone has only one observation. This chain links TRBV7-2 with TRBJ1-1; 8 bases are shared with TRBD1. This CDR3 is 14 amino acids long. V lost 6 bases and J lost 0; bases outside the gene matches: 3. Per the germline V gene, CDR1 is SGHTA and CDR2 is FQGNSA. This CDR3 reads CASRTGAVNTEAFF. DNA for the CDR3: TGTGCCAGCAGGACAGGGGCGGTGAACACTGAAGCTTTCTTT.

Only a few counts were recorded for this clone. The rearrangement joins TRBV2 to TRBJ1-6; D remains unclear. Trimming left V 2 bases short and J 5 bases short, with 10 bases between. The V gene's germline CDR1 is SNHLY and CDR2 FYNNEI. This CDR3 comprises 15 residues. The CDR3 DNA follows: TGTGCCAGCAGTGAACTCGGGAATAATAATTCACCCCTCCACTTT. This gives the protein CASSELGNNNSPLHF.

The rearrangement uses TRBV7-2 and TRBJ2-1; 9 bases are shared with TRBD1. Per germline, CDR1 SGHTA and CDR2 FQGNSA. V shed 5 bases and J 3 bases; nucleotides not matched to a gene: 5. The CDR3 spans 15 residues. CDR3 DNA: TGTGCCAGCAGCCCCGGGACAGGGTTCTACAATGAGCAGTTCTTC. It codes for CASSPGTGFYNEQFF.

The gene calls are TRBV9 and TRBJ2-3, with 8 bases fitting TRBD2. The CDR3 length is 16 residues. Per germline, CDR1 SGDLS and CDR2 YYNGEE. V dropped 0 bases and J dropped 4; count of bases not matched to a gene: 7. CDR3 sequence reads: CASSVAAGVAPDTQYF. Written as DNA, the CDR3 is TGTGCCAGCAGCGTAGCAGCGGGAGTGGCGCCAGATACGCAGTATTTT.

The rearrangement uses TRBV20-1 and TRBJ2-7, with a weak D call TRBD1 (6 bases). Germline V gives CDR1 DFQATT, CDR2 SNEGSKA (reference sequence). This CDR3 spans 14 amino acids. V lost 3 bases, J lost 3 bases, and 15 bases lay in between. The CDR3 bases are TGCAGTGCTAGTGGGAGCGCAGGGGACTACGAGCAGTACTTC. Encoded protein: CSASGSAGDYEQYF.

The chain is built from TRBV3-1 (or the pseudogene TRBV3-2) and TRBJ1-4; 7 nucleotides align to TRBD1. V dropped 2 bases and J dropped 7; count of bases not matched to a gene: 1. Germline V gene sequence: CDR1 LGHDT, CDR2 YNNKEL (reference sequence). CDR3 length: 13 residues. CDR3 residues: CASSQWTGEKLFF. The CDR3 nucleotides are TGTGCCAGCAGCCAATGGACAGGTGAAAAACTGTTTTTT.

The chain links TRBV6-5 to TRBJ1-1; a weak D match, TRBD1 (6 bases). Looked up from germline, CDR1 is MNHEY and CDR2 is SVGAGI. V lost 6 bases and J 8 bases, leaving 13 bases between the germline ends. The CDR3 loop spans 12 amino acids. The CDR3 loop is CASSRRDREAFF. CDR3 coding DNA: TGTGCCAGCAGCCGGCGCGACAGGGAAGCTTTCTTT.

This chain uses TRBV11-2 with TRBJ2-3, with 9 positions matching TRBD1. The germline CDR1 and CDR2 sequences are SGHAT and FQNNGV. With V trimmed by 4 bases and J by 0 bases, 2 bases remained unmatched. The CDR3 has 15 amino acids. CDR3 loop: CASSSGQGSTDTQYF. The CDR3 DNA reads as TGTGCCAGCAGCTCCGGACAGGGGAGCACAGATACGCAGTATTTT. The full variable domain, rest sourced from reference TRBV11-2 and TRBJ2-3, is EAGVAQSPRYKIIEKRQSVAFWCNPISGHATLYWYQQILGQGPKLLIQFQNNGVVDDSQLPKDRFSAERLKGVDSTLKIQPAKLEDSAVYLCASSSGQGSTDTQYFGPGTRLTVL.

The chain uses TRBV7-2 and TRBJ1-5; 9 bases map to TRBD1. The CDR3 extends over 15 amino acids. Germline trimming cut 5 bases from V and 9 bases from J; bases unmatched to any gene: 11. The germline V gene has CDR1 SGHTA and CDR2 FQGNSA. CDR3 region: CASSPSTGGVAPQHF. In nucleotides, the CDR3 is TGTGCCAGCAGCCCATCGACAGGGGGGGTAGCGCCCCAGCATTTT. The full variable domain, its missing parts supplied by reference TRBV7-2 and TRBJ1-5, is GAGVSQSPSNKVTEKGKDVELRCDPISGHTALYWYRQSLGQGLEFLIYFQGNSAPDKSGLPSDRFSAERTGGSVSTLTIQRTQQEDSAVYLCASSPSTGGVAPQHFGDGTRLSIL.

The gene calls are TRBV29-1 and TRBJ1-1; possibly TRBD1 for D (5 bases). Germline loops: CDR1 SQVTM, CDR2 ANQGSEA. The CDR3 has 13 residues. V was shortened by 4 bases and J by 0 bases, with 9 bases between the two germline ends. CDR3 coding DNA: TGCAGCGTTGGGGGGGTGATGAACACTGAAGCTTTCTTT. Protein product: CSVGGVMNTEAFF.

The V gene is TRBV30, the J gene TRBJ1-3, with unresolved D. Looked up from germline, CDR1 is GTSNPN and CDR2 is SVGIG (reference sequence). The CDR3 spans 14 residues. Trimming shortened V by 4 bases and J by 2 bases, and 12 bases separated the two germline ends. CDR3 nucleotides: TGTGCCTGGACGGACGGGGTGGCTGGAAACACCATATATTTT. Translating it yields CAWTDGVAGNTIYF. The complete variable domain, with remaining parts taken from reference TRBV30 and TRBJ1-3, reads SQTIHQWPATLVQPVGSPLSLECTVEGTSNPNLYWYRQAAGRGLQLLFYSVGIGQISSEVPQNLSASRPQDRQFILSSKKLLLSDSGFYLCAWTDGVAGNTIYFGEGSWLTVV.